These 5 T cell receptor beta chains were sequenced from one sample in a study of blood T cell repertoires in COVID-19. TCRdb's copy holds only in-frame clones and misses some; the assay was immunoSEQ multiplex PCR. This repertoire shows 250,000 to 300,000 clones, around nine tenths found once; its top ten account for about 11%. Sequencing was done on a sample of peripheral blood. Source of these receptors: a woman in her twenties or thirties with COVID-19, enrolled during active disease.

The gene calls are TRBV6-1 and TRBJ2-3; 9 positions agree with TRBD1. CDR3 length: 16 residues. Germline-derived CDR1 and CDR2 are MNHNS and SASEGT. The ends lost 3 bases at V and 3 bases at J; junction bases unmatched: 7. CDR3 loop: CASSDVRGQGTDTQYF. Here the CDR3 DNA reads TGTGCCAGCAGTGATGTCAGGGGACAGGGTACAGATACGCAGTATTTT.

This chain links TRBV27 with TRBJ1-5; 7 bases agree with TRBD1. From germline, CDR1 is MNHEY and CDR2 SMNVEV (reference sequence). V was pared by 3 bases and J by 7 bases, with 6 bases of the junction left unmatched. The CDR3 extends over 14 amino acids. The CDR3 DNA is TGTGCCAGCAGTTTTACAGGGGTAGACCAGCCCCAGCATTTT. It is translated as CASSFTGVDQPQHF.

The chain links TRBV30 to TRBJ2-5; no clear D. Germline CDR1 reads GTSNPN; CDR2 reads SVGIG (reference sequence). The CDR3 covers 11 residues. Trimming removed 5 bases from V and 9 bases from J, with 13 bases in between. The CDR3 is CAWGFSEAQYF. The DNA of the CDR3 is TGTGCCTGGGGCTTTAGTGAGGCCCAGTACTTC. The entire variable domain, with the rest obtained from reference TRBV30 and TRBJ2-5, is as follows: SQTIHQWPATLVQPVGSPLSLECTVEGTSNPNLYWYRQAAGRGLQLLFYSVGIGQISSEVPQNLSASRPQDRQFILSSKKLLLSDSGFYLCAWGFSEAQYFGPGTRLLVL.

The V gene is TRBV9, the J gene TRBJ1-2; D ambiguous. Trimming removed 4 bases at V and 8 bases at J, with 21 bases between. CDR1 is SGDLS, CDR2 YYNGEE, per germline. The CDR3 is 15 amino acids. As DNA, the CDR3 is TGTGCCAGCAGCTCAAGAGCGGACGCAATGCGGGGCTACACCTTC. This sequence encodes CASSSRADAMRGYTF.

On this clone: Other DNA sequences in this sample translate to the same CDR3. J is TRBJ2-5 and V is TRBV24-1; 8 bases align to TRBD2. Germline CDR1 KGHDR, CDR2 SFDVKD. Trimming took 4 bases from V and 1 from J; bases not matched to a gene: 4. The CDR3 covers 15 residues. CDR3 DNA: TGTGCCACCAGTGAACCTACTAGCGGCCAAGAGACCCAGTACTTC. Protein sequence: CATSEPTSGQETQYF.